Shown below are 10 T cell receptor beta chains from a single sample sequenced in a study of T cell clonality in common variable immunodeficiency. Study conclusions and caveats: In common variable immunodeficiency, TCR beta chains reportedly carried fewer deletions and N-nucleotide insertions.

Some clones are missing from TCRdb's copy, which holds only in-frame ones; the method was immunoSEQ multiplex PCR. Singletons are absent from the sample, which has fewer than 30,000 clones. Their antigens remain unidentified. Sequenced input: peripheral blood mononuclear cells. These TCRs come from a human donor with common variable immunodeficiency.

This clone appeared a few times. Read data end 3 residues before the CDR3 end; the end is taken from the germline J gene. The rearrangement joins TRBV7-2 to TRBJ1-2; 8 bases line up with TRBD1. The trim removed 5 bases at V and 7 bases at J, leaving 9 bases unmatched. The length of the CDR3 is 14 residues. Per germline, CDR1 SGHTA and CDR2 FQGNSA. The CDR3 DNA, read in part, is TGTGCCAGCAGCCCAGGACAGGGTACCAGTGGC. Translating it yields CASSPGQGTSG. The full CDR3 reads CASSPGQGTSGYTF.

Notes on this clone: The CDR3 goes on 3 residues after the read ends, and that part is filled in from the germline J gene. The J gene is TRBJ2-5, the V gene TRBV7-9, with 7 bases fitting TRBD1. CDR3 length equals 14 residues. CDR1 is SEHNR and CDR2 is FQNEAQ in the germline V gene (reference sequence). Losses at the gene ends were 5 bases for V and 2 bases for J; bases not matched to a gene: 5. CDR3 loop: CASSLGQQQETQYF. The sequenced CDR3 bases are TGTGCCAGCAGCCTGGGACAGCAACAAGAGACC.

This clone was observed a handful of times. CDR3 bases read: TGCGCCAGCAGCCAGGGGGACAGTGACTATGGC. This encodes CASSQGDSDYG. The complete CDR3 protein is CASSQGDSDYGYTF. The chain is built from TRBV5-1 and TRBJ1-2; 7 bases agree with TRBD1. The read ends 3 residues early relative to the CDR3; the germline J gene fills the gap. J was trimmed by 3 bases and V by 4 bases; bases with no gene match: 6. The CDR3 loop spans 14 amino acids. Germline lookup yields CDR1 SGHRS and CDR2 YFSETQ.

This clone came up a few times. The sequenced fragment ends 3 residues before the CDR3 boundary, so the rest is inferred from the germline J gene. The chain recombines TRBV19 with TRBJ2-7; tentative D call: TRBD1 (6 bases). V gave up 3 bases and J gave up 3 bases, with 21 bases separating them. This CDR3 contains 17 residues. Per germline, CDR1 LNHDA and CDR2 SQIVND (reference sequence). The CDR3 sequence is CASSIRPSGTLIYEQYF. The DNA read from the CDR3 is TGTGCCAGTAGTATCAGACCCTCCGGGACACTAATCTACGAG.

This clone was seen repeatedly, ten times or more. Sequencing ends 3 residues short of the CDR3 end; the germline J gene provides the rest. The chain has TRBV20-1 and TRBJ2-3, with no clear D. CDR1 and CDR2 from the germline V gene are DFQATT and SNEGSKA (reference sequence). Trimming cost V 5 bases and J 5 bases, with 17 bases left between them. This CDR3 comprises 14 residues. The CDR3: CSAPFIGQVDTQYF. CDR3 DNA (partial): TGCAGTGCTCCTTTCATAGGGCAGGTAGATACG.

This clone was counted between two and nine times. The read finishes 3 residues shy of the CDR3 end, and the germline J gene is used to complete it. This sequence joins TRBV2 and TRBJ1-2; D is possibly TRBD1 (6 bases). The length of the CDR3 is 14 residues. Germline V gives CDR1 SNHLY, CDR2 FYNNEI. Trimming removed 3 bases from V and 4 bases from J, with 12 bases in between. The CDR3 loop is CASSDDGQSYGYTF. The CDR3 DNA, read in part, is TGTGCCAGCAGTGACGACGGACAGTCCTATGGC.

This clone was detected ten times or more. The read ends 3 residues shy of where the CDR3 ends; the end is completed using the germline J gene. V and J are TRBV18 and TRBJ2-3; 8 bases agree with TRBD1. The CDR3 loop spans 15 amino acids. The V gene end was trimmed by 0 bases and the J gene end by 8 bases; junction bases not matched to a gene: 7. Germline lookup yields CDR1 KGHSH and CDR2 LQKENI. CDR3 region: CASSPPYGTGGTQYF. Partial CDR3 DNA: TGTGCCAGCTCACCACCTTACGGGACAGGCGGTACG.

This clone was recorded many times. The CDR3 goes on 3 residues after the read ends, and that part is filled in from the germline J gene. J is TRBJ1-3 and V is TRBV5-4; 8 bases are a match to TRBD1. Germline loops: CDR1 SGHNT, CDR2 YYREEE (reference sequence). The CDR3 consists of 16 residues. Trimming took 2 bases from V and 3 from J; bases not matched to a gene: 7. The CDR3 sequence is CASSFYGTGVGNTIYF. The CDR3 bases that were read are TGTGCCAGCAGCTTCTACGGGACAGGTGTTGGAAACACC. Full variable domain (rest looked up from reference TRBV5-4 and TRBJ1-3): ETGVTQSPTHLIKTRGQQVTLRCSSQSGHNTVSWYQQALGQGPQFIFQYYREEENGRGNFPPRFSGLQFPNYSSELNVNALELDDSALYLCASSFYGTGVGNTIYFGEGSWLTVV.

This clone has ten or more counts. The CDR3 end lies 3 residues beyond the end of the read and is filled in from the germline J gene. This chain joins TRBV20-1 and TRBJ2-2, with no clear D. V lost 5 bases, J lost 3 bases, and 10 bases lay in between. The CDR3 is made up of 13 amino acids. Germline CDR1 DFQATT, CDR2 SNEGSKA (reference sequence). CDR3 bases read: TGCAGTGCTCACAGAGTATACACCGGGGAG. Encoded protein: CSAHRVYTGE. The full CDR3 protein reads CSAHRVYTGELFF.

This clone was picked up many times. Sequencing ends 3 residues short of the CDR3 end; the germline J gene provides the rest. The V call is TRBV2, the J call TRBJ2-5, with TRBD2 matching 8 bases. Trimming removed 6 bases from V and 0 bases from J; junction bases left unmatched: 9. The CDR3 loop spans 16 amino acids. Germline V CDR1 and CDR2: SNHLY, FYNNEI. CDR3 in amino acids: CASRGRGGGYQETQYF. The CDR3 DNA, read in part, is TGTGCCAGCAGGGGAAGGGGCGGGGGGTACCAAGAGACC.